A selection of T cell receptor beta chains follows, all from one sample in a study of CD4 and CD8 cells across lung adenocarcinoma regions. TCRdb used MiXCR to reprocess the PCR reads, holding one entry per CDR3 protein. The sample lists some 25,000 distinct CDR3 sequences; 50% to 55% were seen once. Source material: CD8+ T cells from the center of a lung tumor. All receptors derive from a male donor with lung adenocarcinoma. The CD4 and CD8 labels of this study may be unreliable. Each CDR3 is given with its conserved first and last residue. Each record gives: V gene, D gene, clone size, J gene, CDR3 protein, CDR3 DNA. D genes are given only for firm matches. Some rows have no size entry. The others give once, few or many, or a class for an expanded clone.

TRBV10-3	.	.	TRBJ1-1	CAISWPLAGEAFF	TGTGCCATCAGTTGGCCTTTGGCGGGTGAAGCTTTCTTT
TRBV4-1	.	.	TRBJ2-3	CARVQGRSAGDTQYF	TGCGCCCGCGTCCAGGGGCGGTCTGCCGGAGATACTCAGTATTTC
TRBV6-1	.	.	TRBJ2-4	CASSEAPRVCCKNTQYF	TGTGCCAGCAGTGAAGCGCCGCGGGTGTGCTGCAAAAATACTCAGTACTTT
TRBV6-5	.	.	TRBJ2-1	CASSYSPVCATYDEQFF	TGTGCCAGCAGTTACTCGCCGGTGTGCGCGACTTACGATGAGCAGTTTTTT
TRBV6-5	.	few	TRBJ2-5	CASSYSVSGAKETQYF	TGTGCCAGCAGTTACTCAGTGTCGGGGGCGAAAGAGACCCAGTACTTC
TRBV6-1	TRBD1	.	TRBJ2-4	CASRGLPTTDIQYF	TGCGCCAGCAGGGGGCTGCCAACCACAGATATTCAGTACTTC
TRBV6-1	.	many	TRBJ2-3	CASSERPHTDTQYF	TGTGCCAGCAGTGAGAGACCTCACACAGATACGCAGTATTTT
TRBV4-1	TRBD2	.	TRBJ2-3	CASSHVSGREATDTQYF	TGCGCCAGCAGCCACGTTTCGGGGCGGGAGGCCACAGACACTCAGTATTTT
TRBV10-1	TRBD1	.	TRBJ2-4	CGSRGLCAKNIQYF	TGCGGCAGCAGGGGGCTGTGTGCCAAAAACATTCAGTATTTC
TRBV9	TRBD2	.	TRBJ2-1	CASSVGGTPGLAGGRRNEQFF	TGTGCCAGCAGCGTAGGAGGAACGCCGGGACTAGCGGGAGGGAGGCGCAATGAGCAGTTCTTC
TRBV10-3	TRBD2	many	TRBJ2-1	CAISGGTSARPSYNEQFF	TGTGCCATCAGTGGAGGGACTAGCGCTCGACCCTCCTACAATGAGCAGTTCTTC
TRBV10-2	.	many	TRBJ2-1	CASSEFNREQFF	TGCGCCAGCAGTGAGTTTAATCGTGAGCAGTTCTTC
TRBV27	.	few	TRBJ2-7	CASSFTGTYEQYF	TGTGCCAGCAGTTTTACAGGTACCTACGAGCAGTACTTC
TRBV10-3	.	.	TRBJ2-3	CGIGAKNTQYF	TGTGGGATCGGAGCCAAAAACACGCAGTATTTC
TRBV6-5	.	large	TRBJ2-5	CASSHGGGRETQYF	TGTGCCAGCAGTCATGGGGGAGGACGAGAGACCCAGTACTTC
TRBV6-1	TRBD1	.	TRBJ2-7	CASSEAPQGAYEQYF	TGTGCCAGCAGTGAAGCGCCTCAGGGGGCCTACGAGCAGTACTTC
TRBV7-2	.	.	TRBJ2-1	CASSLATGANEQFF	TGTGCCAGCAGCTTAGCTACCGGGGCCAATGAGCAGTTCTTC
TRBV10-3	.	many	TRBJ1-1	CAIRADKNTEAFF	TGTGCCATCAGGGCAGATAAGAACACTGAAGCTTTCTTT
TRBV7-2	.	few	TRBJ2-6	CASSLTSSGANVLTF	TGTGCCAGCAGCTTAACTAGCTCTGGGGCCAACGTCCTGACTTTC
TRBV29-1	TRBD1	.	TRBJ2-5	CSVGPGGGETQYF	TGCAGCGTAGGCCCAGGGGGCGGAGAGACCCAGTACTTC
TRBV6-1	.	.	TRBJ2-4	CGSNPGVWATNTQYF	TGTGGCAGCAACCCGGGGGTGTGGGCCACAAACACTCAGTATTTC
TRBV3-1	TRBD2	many	TRBJ2-5	CASSPGKSSGSALETQYF	TGTGCCAGCAGCCCTGGGAAGTCTAGCGGGAGTGCCCTGGAGACCCAGTACTTC
TRBV10-3	.	many	TRBJ2-3	CAIPGPRDTQYF	TGTGCCATCCCAGGGCCTAGAGATACGCAGTATTTT
TRBV27	.	.	TRBJ2-4	CASSLLGGRDKNIQYF	TGTGCCAGCAGCCTGCTGGGGGGCCGTGACAAAAACATTCAGTACTTC
TRBV6-1	.	.	TRBJ2-7	CASSAAGGPTNTQYF	TGTGCCAGCAGTGCGGCGGGCGGACCCACAAATACGCAGTACTTC
TRBV6-1	TRBD2	many	TRBJ2-7	CASSSLAGSSYEQYF	TGTGCCAGCAGCTCGCTAGCGGGGAGCTCCTACGAGCAGTACTTC
TRBV9	TRBD1	few	TRBJ2-1	CASSVKWPGQIYNEQFF	TGTGCCAGCAGCGTAAAATGGCCGGGACAGATATACAATGAGCAGTTCTTC
TRBV6-1	TRBD2	.	TRBJ2-3	CASREAGLGVKNTQYF	TGTGCCAGCCGTGAAGCGGGGCTAGGGGTCAAAAATACTCAGTATTTC
TRBV28	TRBD2	once	TRBJ2-5	CASSFGGEGEETQYF	TGTGCCAGCAGTTTTGGCGGGGAGGGCGAGGAGACCCAGTACTTC
TRBV10-2	.	.	TRBJ2-4	CAGLGFRDQKIQYF	TGTGCGGGCCTCGGGTTCCGGGACCAAAAGATTCAGTACTTC
TRBV6-1	.	.	TRBJ2-3	CASREAGSRVGDTQYF	TGTGCCAGCAGGGAGGCCGGGAGCCGGGTTGGAGATACGCAGTACTTT
TRBV27	.	medium-sized	TRBJ2-2	CASSLPGERELFF	TGTGCCAGCAGTTTACCAGGGGAAAGGGAGCTGTTTTTT
TRBV6-1	TRBD1	once	TRBJ2-7	CASSETWTVGTDAQYF	TGTGCCAGCAGTGAAACGTGGACTGTCGGGACAGATGCGCAGTACTTC
TRBV7-3	.	few	TRBJ2-3	CASSYSGDTDTQYF	TGTGCCAGCAGCTACTCAGGGGACACAGATACGCAGTATTTT
TRBV3-1	.	many	TRBJ2-4	CASSQLAKNIQYF	TGTGCCAGCAGCCAACTAGCCAAAAACATTCAGTACTTC
TRBV27	.	.	TRBJ2-4	CASSLFRGATQTKYF	TGTGCCAGCAGTTTATTTCGGGGGGCCACCCAGACCAAGTACTTC
TRBV12-3/TRBV12-4	.	.	TRBJ1-2	CASSFTGPQGEGGYTF	TGTGCCAGCAGTTTCACGGGGCCTCAGGGCGAAGGAGGCTACACCTTC
TRBV10-1	.	few	TRBJ2-5	CASSREDEETQYF	TGCGCCAGCAGTAGGGAGGACGAGGAGACCCAGTACTTC
TRBV4-1	TRBD2	many	TRBJ2-3	CASSHVTSGSADTQYF	TGCGCCAGCAGCCATGTGACTAGCGGGAGTGCAGATACGCAGTATTTT
TRBV5-4	TRBD1	.	TRBJ2-3	CASSPGQGTDTQYF	TGTGCCAGCAGCCCTGGACAGGGAACGGATACGCAGTATTTT
TRBV6-1	.	few	TRBJ2-2	CASSETGTGELFF	TGTGCCAGCAGTGAAACGGGGACCGGGGAGCTGTTTTTT
TRBV6-1	.	.	TRBJ2-5	CARGVAGRDKETQYF	TGTGCCAGGGGTGTAGCAGGCCGCGACAAAGAGACCCAGTACTTC
TRBV9	.	many	TRBJ2-1	CASSYSGTYNEQFF	TGTGCCAGCAGTTATTCCGGGACCTACAATGAGCAGTTCTTC
TRBV7-8	.	few	TRBJ2-2	CASSLTRRTGELFF	TGTGCCAGCAGCTTAACTAGGAGGACCGGGGAGCTGTTTTTT
TRBV10-3	TRBD2	many	TRBJ2-7	CAISSPGLAGAYEQYF	TGTGCCATCAGTAGCCCGGGACTAGCGGGAGCCTACGAGCAGTACTTC
TRBV6-1	TRBD2	few	TRBJ2-3	CAGSGGGDPDTQYF	TGTGCGGGCAGCGGGGGCGGAGACCCAGATACGCAGTATTTT
TRBV6-1	.	.	TRBJ2-5	CAGGTGGGDQETQYF	TGTGCCGGGGGGACCGGGGGAGGTGACCAAGAGACGCAGTACTTC
TRBV6-1	TRBD2	.	TRBJ2-5	CASSRRTSGTQETQYF	TGTGCCAGCAGCAGACGGACTAGCGGAACCCAAGAGACCCAGTACTTC
TRBV27	.	many	TRBJ2-2	CASRRDTYTGELFF	TGTGCCAGCAGGCGGGACACCTACACCGGGGAGCTGTTTTTT
TRBV6-1	TRBD1	.	TRBJ1-5	CASSDPGQGGANQPLHF	TGTGCCAGCAGTGATCCGGGACAGGGGGGGGCAAATCAGCCCCTGCATTTT
TRBV5-1	.	few	TRBJ1-6	CASSLEWGAGANSPLHF	TGCGCCAGCAGCTTGGAATGGGGAGCGGGCGCGAATTCACCCCTCCACTTT
TRBV25-1	.	.	TRBJ2-1	CASSETELWNEQFF	TGTGCCAGCAGTGAAACGGAGCTATGGAATGAGCAGTTCTTC
TRBV27	.	.	TRBJ2-4	CASSRLGGLAKEIQYF	TGTGCCAGCAGCCGGCTGGGGGGCCTTGCCAAAGAGATTCAGTACTTC
TRBV6-1	.	many	TRBJ1-2	CASSEGPPSYGYTF	TGTGCCAGCAGTGAAGGCCCCCCTTCCTATGGCTACACCTTC
TRBV10-1	TRBD2	.	TRBJ2-3	CASSTTGGGLCAKNIQYF	TGCGCCAGCAGTACGACTGGCGGGGGGCTGTGTGCCAAAAATATTCAGTATTTT
TRBV14	.	many	TRBJ2-7	CASSQEYGVYEQYF	TGTGCCAGCAGCCAAGAATACGGGGTCTACGAGCAGTACTTC
TRBV4-2	.	.	TRBJ1-1	CASSLNSRRRSNTEAFF	TGTGCCAGCAGCCTCAACTCCCGGCGAAGATCTAACACTGAAGCTTTCTTT
TRBV6-1	.	once	TRBJ2-7	CASSPSRLGATDTQYF	TGTGCGAGCAGCCCCTCGCGGCTCGGAGCCACAGATACGCAGTACTTC
TRBV6-1	TRBD2	.	TRBJ2-3	CASSEAPGGGGKETQYF	TGTGCCAGCAGTGAGGCGCCGGGGGGGGGCGGGAAAGAGACGCAGTATTTC